A single sample gave rise to the 9 T cell receptor beta chains below, sequenced in a study of T cells in tumors after PD-1 blockade. Sequencing was performed with immunoSEQ multiplex PCR; in TCRdb, only in-frame clones are kept and a portion is missing. The sample yields about 560 clones, around 74% seen once. The material sequenced was tumor tissue, taken after anti-PD-1 treatment. The source is a human donor with cutaneous squamous cell carcinoma.

The J gene is TRBJ1-1, the V gene TRBV28, with TRBD1 as a possible D gene (6 bases). Germline lookup yields CDR1 MDHEN and CDR2 SYDVKM. Trimming shortened V by 2 bases and J by 2 bases, and 12 bases separated the two germline ends. CDR3 length: 15 residues. CDR3 DNA sequence: TGTGCCAGCAGTTTAGACACGGGACACAACACTGAAGCTTTCTTT. Amino acids: CASSLDTGHNTEAFF.

V gene TRBV5-4 combines with J gene TRBJ1-4; unclear D gene. Germline V gene lookup returns CDR1 SGHNT and CDR2 YYREEE (reference sequence). The CDR3 covers 16 residues. V shed 3 bases and J shed 2 bases, with 14 bases lying between them. This CDR3 reads CASSSVRGGTNEKLFF. The CDR3 nucleotides are TGTGCCAGCAGCTCCGTCCGTGGCGGTACTAATGAAAAACTGTTTTTT.

This clone was observed a few times. J is TRBJ2-2 and V is TRBV6-1, with TRBD1 as a possible D gene (7 bases). The V gene lost 7 bases and the J gene lost 3 bases, with 12 bases spanning the gap. CDR1 is MNHNS, CDR2 SASEGT, per germline. This CDR3 region has 14 residues. The CDR3 sequence: CASKVRGDTGELFF. DNA for the CDR3: TGTGCCAGCAAGGTCAGGGGGGACACCGGGGAGCTGTTTTTT.

In its sample, this clone ranks as hyperexpanded. The rearrangement joins TRBV5-6 to TRBJ1-2, with 10 bases aligning to TRBD1. This CDR3 is built from 13 residues. The germline gives CDR1 SGHDT, CDR2 YYEEEE. The J segment lost 9 bases and the V segment lost 5 bases, leaving 7 bases of the junction unmatched. The chain's CDR3 is CASRRQGALRYTF. DNA for the CDR3: TGTGCCAGCAGACGACAGGGGGCGCTTCGCTACACCTTC.

The chain recombines TRBV9 with TRBJ1-1; weak D call: TRBD1 (5 bases). Germline V gene data show CDR1 as SGDLS and CDR2 as YYNGEE. Trimming pared 4 bases from V and 4 bases from J, leaving 14 bases between. The CDR3 has 14 residues. The CDR3: CASSSAGGTTEAFF. CDR3 bases: TGTGCCAGCAGCTCGGCGGGGGGGACCACTGAAGCTTTCTTT.

The chain uses TRBV9 and TRBJ2-1; TRBD2 agrees at 16 bases. The germline CDR1 and CDR2 sequences are SGDLS and YYNGEE. CDR3 size: 20 residues. The V segment lost 4 bases and the J segment 5 bases; nucleotides outside the gene matches: 15. The DNA of the CDR3 is TGTGCCAGCAGCCCCCGAGGGACTAGCGGGGGGGCAAAACAGGACAATGAGCAGTTCTTC. It is translated as CASSPRGTSGGAKQDNEQFF.

V and J are TRBV14 and TRBJ2-3; D possibly matches TRBD1 or TRBD2 (5 bases each). Trimming stripped 0 bases from V and 1 base from J, with 17 bases between. The CDR3 length is 18 residues. The germline V gene has CDR1 SGHDN and CDR2 FVKESK. The CDR3 DNA follows: TGTGCCAGCAGCCAAGATCTTGGACAAACTAGGCGCACAGATACGCAGTATTTT. It codes for CASSQDLGQTRRTDTQYF.

V usage is TRBV5-4 and J usage is TRBJ1-3; TRBD1 might be the D (5 bases). The germline gives CDR1 SGHNT, CDR2 YYREEE (reference sequence). V lost 4 bases and J 0 bases, leaving 11 bases between the germline ends. The CDR3 sequence is 15 residues long. The CDR3 protein is CASSRERGSGNTIYF. The DNA for the CDR3 is TGTGCCAGCAGCAGGGAAAGGGGCTCTGGAAACACCATATATTTT.

The chain combines TRBV2 with TRBJ2-3; 8 bases are a match to TRBD1. Germline V gene sequence: CDR1 SNHLY, CDR2 FYNNEI. This CDR3 spans 15 amino acids. The V and J ends lost 6 bases and 1 base, in that order; junction bases with no gene match: 6. Here the CDR3 DNA reads TGTGCCAGCAGCTCGGACAGGGTAGGCACAGATACGCAGTATTTT. It codes for CASSSDRVGTDTQYF. Together with reference TRBV2 and TRBJ2-3, the CDR3 gives the full variable domain: EPEVTQTPSHQVTQMGQEVILRCVPISNHLYFYWYRQILGQKVEFLVSFYNNEISEKSEIFDDQFSVERPDGSNFTLKIRSTKLEDSAMYFCASSSDRVGTDTQYFGPGTRLTVL.